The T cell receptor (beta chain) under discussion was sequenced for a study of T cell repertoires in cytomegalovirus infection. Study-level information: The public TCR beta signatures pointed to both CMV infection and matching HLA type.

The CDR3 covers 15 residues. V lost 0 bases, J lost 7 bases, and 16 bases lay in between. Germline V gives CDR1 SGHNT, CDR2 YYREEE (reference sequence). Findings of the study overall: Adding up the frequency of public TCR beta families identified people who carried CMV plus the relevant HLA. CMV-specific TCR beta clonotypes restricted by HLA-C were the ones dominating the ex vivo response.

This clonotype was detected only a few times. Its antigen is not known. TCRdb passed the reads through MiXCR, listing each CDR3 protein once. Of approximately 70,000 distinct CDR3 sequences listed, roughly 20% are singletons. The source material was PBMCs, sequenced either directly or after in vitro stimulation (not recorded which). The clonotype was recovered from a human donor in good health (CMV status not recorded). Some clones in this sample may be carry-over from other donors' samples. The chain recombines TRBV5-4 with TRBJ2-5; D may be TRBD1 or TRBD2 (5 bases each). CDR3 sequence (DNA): TGTGCCAGCAGCTTGGCCCCGGGACGGGACGGGACCCAGTACTTC. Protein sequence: CASSLAPGRDGTQYF.